These T cell receptor beta chains were read from a single sample in a study of cytomegalovirus exposure and HLA in healthy donors. Generated by immunoSEQ multiplex PCR, the TCRdb table keeps only in-frame clones and is missing some. Of 55,000 to 85,000 clones listed, roughly 78% are singletons. The sample comprised PBMCs. The receptors originated from a woman aged 40 to 50 in good health and CMV-seropositive. CDR3s include the opening cysteine and the closing phenylalanine or tryptophan. D genes are given only for firm matches. Expanded clones are given a class, and other clones once, few, many or no size at all.

d_call cdr3_length j_call clone_size v_call cdr3_aa cdr3_nt
NA 17 TRBJ1-3 NA TRBV9 CASSVVPLTGSGNTIYF TGTGCCAGCAGCGTAGTCCCCCTAACAGGGTCTGGAAACACCATATATTTT
NA 16 TRBJ2-2 NA TRBV5-1 CASSQEAHSIDGELFF TGCGCCAGCAGCCAAGAGGCCCACTCAATCGACGGGGAGCTGTTTTTT
TRBD1 16 TRBJ1-6 once TRBV19 CASSTTGGGDNSPLHF TGTGCCAGTAGTACTACAGGGGGCGGCGATAATTCACCCCTCCACTTT
NA 13 TRBJ2-1 few TRBV5-6 CASSFTDYNEQFF TGTGCCAGCAGCTTCACAGATTACAATGAGCAGTTCTTC
NA 14 TRBJ2-5 NA TRBV7-2 CASSRQTHQETQYF TGTGCCAGCAGCCGACAGACCCATCAAGAGACCCAGTACTTC
TRBD1 15 TRBJ2-7 once TRBV6-1 CASSGTGGFFHEQYF TGTGCCAGCAGTGGGACAGGGGGCTTTTTCCACGAGCAGTACTTC
NA 15 TRBJ1-1 NA TRBV9 CASSVSGQSHTEAFF TGTGCCAGCAGCGTGAGTGGACAGAGCCACACTGAAGCTTTCTTT
NA 14 TRBJ1-5 NA TRBV4-1 CASSQLNSNQPQHF TGCGCCAGCAGCCAACTAAATAGCAATCAGCCCCAGCATTTT
NA 13 TRBJ1-5 NA TRBV30 CAWSPFVTEPQHF TGTGCCTGGAGTCCTTTTGTCACGGAGCCCCAGCATTTT
TRBD1 14 TRBJ1-3 medium-sized TRBV28 CASSSTGTGNTIYF TGTGCCAGCAGTTCGACAGGGACTGGAAACACCATATATTTT
NA 13 TRBJ1-1 NA TRBV10-1 CASRTGINTEAFF TGCGCCAGCAGAACAGGGATTAACACTGAAGCTTTCTTT
TRBD1 17 TRBJ1-2 NA TRBV5-1 CASSRRQGASEYYGYTF TGCGCCAGCAGCAGAAGACAGGGGGCGTCAGAATACTATGGCTACACCTTC
NA 12 TRBJ2-3 NA TRBV19 CASSINRDTQYF TGTGCCAGTAGTATAAACAGGGATACGCAGTATTTT
TRBD2 12 TRBJ2-1 NA TRBV18 CASSPGEGAQFF TGTGCCAGCTCACCGGGGGAGGGAGCGCAGTTCTTC
NA 14 TRBJ2-7 NA TRBV4-2 CASSQGGSSYEQYF TGTGCCAGCAGCCAAGGTGGGAGCTCCTACGAGCAGTACTTC
NA 11 TRBJ1-1 NA TRBV6-5 CASSSTTEAFF TGTGCCAGCAGTTCGACTACTGAAGCTTTCTTT
NA 16 TRBJ1-5 NA TRBV5-6 CASSLNLEGAHQPQHF TGTGCCAGCAGCTTAAACTTGGAAGGGGCCCATCAGCCCCAGCATTTT
TRBD1 12 TRBJ2-7 NA TRBV6-1 CASSGGTGEQYF TGTGCCAGCAGTGGCGGGACAGGGGAGCAGTACTTC
NA 14 TRBJ1-4 once TRBV10-1 CASRQAYTNEKLFF TGCGCCAGCAGACAGGCCTATACTAATGAAAAACTGTTTTTT
TRBD2 15 TRBJ2-1 NA TRBV6-5 CASSYELAGAGEQFF TGTGCCAGCAGTTACGAACTAGCGGGGGCGGGTGAGCAGTTCTTC
NA 17 TRBJ2-7 few TRBV23-1 CASSLGGQTFGSYEQYF TGCGCCAGCAGCCTTGGAGGGCAGACATTCGGGTCCTACGAGCAGTACTTC
NA 11 TRBJ2-7 few TRBV6-1 CAGKGQFEQYF TGTGCCGGAAAAGGACAGTTCGAGCAGTACTTC
TRBD1 14 TRBJ2-7 NA TRBV5-1 CASSLRDRFYEQYF TGCGCCAGCAGCTTGCGGGACAGATTCTACGAGCAGTACTTC
NA 16 TRBJ1-6 NA TRBV9 CASSGGVGTWDSPLHF TGTGCCAGCAGCGGGGGGGTAGGAACATGGGATTCACCCCTCCACTTT
NA 14 TRBJ2-3 NA TRBV7-3 CASSLEAGTDTQYF TGTGCCAGCAGCTTAGAGGCAGGGACAGATACGCAGTATTTT
NA 16 TRBJ1-5 NA TRBV2 CASSERTVNSNQPQHF TGTGCCAGCAGTGAACGGACAGTCAATAGCAATCAGCCCCAGCATTTT
TRBD1 16 TRBJ2-7 NA TRBV7-9 CASSPDRGRRSYEQYF TGTGCCAGCAGCCCGGACAGGGGGCGAAGGTCCTACGAGCAGTACTTC
NA 14 TRBJ2-3 NA TRBV9 CASSPSGGTDTQYF TGTGCCAGCAGCCCCAGCGGTGGCACAGATACGCAGTATTTT
NA 11 TRBJ1-1 NA TRBV30 CAWSVQGEAFF TGTGCCTGGAGTGTACAGGGTGAAGCTTTCTTT
TRBD2 15 TRBJ2-6 NA TRBV2 CASMGGGSGANVLTF TGTGCCAGCATGGGGGGGGGCTCTGGGGCCAACGTCCTGACTTTC
TRBD1 15 TRBJ1-2 NA TRBV18 CASSPGTGGTHGYTF TGTGCCAGCTCACCAGGGACAGGGGGGACCCATGGCTACACCTTC
TRBD1 14 TRBJ2-7 NA TRBV6-5 CASSRDRHSYEQYF TGTGCCAGCAGTCGGGACAGACACTCCTACGAGCAGTACTTC
TRBD2 17 TRBJ2-1 NA TRBV6-1 CASSALLGVAGYNEQFF TGTGCCAGCAGTGCCTTATTGGGGGTAGCGGGGTACAATGAGCAGTTCTTC
TRBD1 17 TRBJ2-1 many TRBV14 CASSQEKQGVVENEQFF TGTGCCAGCAGCCAAGAGAAACAGGGGGTGGTTGAGAATGAGCAGTTCTTC
NA 15 TRBJ1-2 NA TRBV6-1 CASSEASPGVYGYTF TGTGCCAGCAGTGAAGCGTCCCCTGGAGTCTATGGCTACACCTTC
TRBD2 15 TRBJ2-1 NA TRBV5-1 CASSTLTSGGNEQFF TGCGCCAGCAGCACCCTGACTAGCGGGGGAAATGAGCAGTTCTTC
NA 14 TRBJ1-2 NA TRBV7-9 CASSVSGTNYGYTF TGTGCCAGCAGCGTATCCGGGACTAACTATGGCTACACCTTC
NA 14 TRBJ2-2 NA TRBV11-3 CASSPYLDTGELFF TGTGCCAGCAGCCCCTACTTAGACACCGGGGAGCTGTTTTTT
NA 15 TRBJ1-3 once TRBV19 CASSIGRSSGNTIYF TGTGCCAGTAGTATAGGTCGTAGCTCTGGAAACACCATATATTTT
NA 15 TRBJ2-3 once TRBV10-1 CASSESLARTDTQYF TGCGCCAGCAGTGAGTCTCTGGCTCGCACAGATACGCAGTATTTT
TRBD2 15 TRBJ2-3 NA TRBV2 CASSETSGDTDTQYF TGTGCCAGCAGTGAGACTAGCGGGGACACAGATACGCAGTATTTT
NA 12 TRBJ2-3 NA TRBV30 CAWSVQTPTQYF TGTGCCTGGAGTGTACAAACGCCCACGCAGTATTTT
TRBD1 14 TRBJ1-2 NA TRBV19 CASSIPLTGYGYTF TGTGCCAGTAGTATCCCCCTGACAGGGTATGGCTACACCTTC
TRBD1 14 TRBJ2-5 NA TRBV2 CASRRYDRGETQYF TGTGCCAGCAGAAGATACGACAGGGGTGAGACCCAGTACTTC
NA 15 TRBJ2-1 NA TRBV6-5 CASSTWGQTYNEQFF TGTGCCAGCAGTACATGGGGGCAGACCTACAATGAGCAGTTCTTC
NA 13 TRBJ1-5 NA TRBV5-4 CASSADNNQPQHF TGTGCCAGCAGCGCAGACAACAATCAGCCCCAGCATTTT
TRBD2 14 TRBJ2-7 NA TRBV6-1 CASRLAGLLYEQYF TGTGCCAGCAGGTTAGCGGGACTGCTCTACGAGCAGTACTTC
NA 13 TRBJ1-1 NA TRBV6-5 CASHSRIYTEAFF TGTGCCAGCCACTCCCGTATATACACTGAAGCTTTCTTT
TRBD1 15 TRBJ2-5 NA TRBV7-2 CASSDQGVSIETQYF TGTGCCAGCAGCGACCAGGGGGTTTCTATAGAGACCCAGTACTTC
TRBD1 13 TRBJ2-7 NA TRBV5-4 CASFGQGDYEQYF TGTGCCAGCTTCGGACAGGGAGATTACGAGCAGTACTTC
TRBD1 14 TRBJ1-4 NA TRBV6-1 CASSEDRGNEKLFF TGTGCCAGCAGTGAGGACAGGGGGAATGAAAAACTGTTTTTT
NA 15 TRBJ1-1 NA TRBV5-1 CASSVDSRRETEAFF TGCGCCAGCAGCGTCGACTCGCGTCGTGAGACTGAAGCTTTCTTT
NA 14 TRBJ1-3 NA TRBV19 CASSVDSSGNTIYF TGTGCCAGTAGTGTTGACAGCTCTGGAAACACCATATATTTT
NA 14 TRBJ2-7 NA TRBV2 CASSEGGVSYEQYF TGTGCCAGCAGTGAAGGCGGGGTCTCCTACGAGCAGTACTTC
NA 16 TRBJ1-3 NA TRBV19 CASSTLRRDFGNTIYF TGTGCCAGTAGTACACTTCGCCGGGACTTTGGAAACACCATATATTTT
NA 13 TRBJ1-2 NA TRBV14 CASSFRRGDGYTF TGTGCCAGCAGCTTCCGAAGGGGCGATGGCTACACCTTC
TRBD1 15 TRBJ1-2 NA TRBV6-5 CASSYDRGRLYGYTF TGTGCCAGCAGTTACGACAGGGGCCGTCTTTATGGCTACACCTTC
NA 14 TRBJ2-5 NA TRBV2 CASRQGPNQETQYF TGTGCCAGCAGGCAGGGGCCCAACCAAGAGACCCAGTACTTC
TRBD1 15 TRBJ1-4 few TRBV25-1 CASTGQGNPNEKLFF TGTGCCAGCACCGGACAGGGGAACCCTAATGAAAAACTGTTTTTT